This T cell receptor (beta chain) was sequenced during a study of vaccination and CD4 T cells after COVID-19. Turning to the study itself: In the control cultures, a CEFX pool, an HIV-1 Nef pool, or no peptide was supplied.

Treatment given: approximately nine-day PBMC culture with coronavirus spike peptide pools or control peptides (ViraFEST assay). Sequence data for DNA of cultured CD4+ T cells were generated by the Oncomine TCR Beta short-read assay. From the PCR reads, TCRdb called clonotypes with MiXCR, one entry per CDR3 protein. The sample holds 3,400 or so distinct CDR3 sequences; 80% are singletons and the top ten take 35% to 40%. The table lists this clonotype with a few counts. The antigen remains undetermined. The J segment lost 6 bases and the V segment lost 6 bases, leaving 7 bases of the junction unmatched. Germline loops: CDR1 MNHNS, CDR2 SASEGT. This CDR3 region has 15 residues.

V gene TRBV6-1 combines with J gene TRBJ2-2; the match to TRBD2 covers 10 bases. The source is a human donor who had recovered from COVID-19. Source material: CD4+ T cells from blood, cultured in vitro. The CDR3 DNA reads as TGTGCCAGCAGGTCCAGCGGGGGGGCCCCCGGGGAGCTGTTTTTT. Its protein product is CASRSSGGAPGELFF.